This paragraph covers one T cell receptor beta chain sequence. The same CDR3 is also encoded by other DNA sequences in this sample. This specimen belongs to a study of shared clonotypes between healthy human individuals. Data came from immunoSEQ multiplex PCR; TCRdb stores just in-frame clones and leaves some out. The data contain fewer than 850,000 clones, 96% of them seen just once; the ten biggest clones take up about 0.25%. Naivety among CD8 cells was defined by CD45RO negativity and positive CCR7 selection, thereby excluding terminally differentiated effector memory CD45RA+ cells. The CDR3 totals 13 residues. V shed 3 bases and J shed 0 bases, with 6 bases lying between them. Germline V lookup: CDR1 MDHEN, CDR2 SYDVKM.

The TCR comes from a man in his thirties or forties in good health. V usage is TRBV28 and J usage is TRBJ2-7, with TRBD2 as a possible D gene (5 bases). The sequenced material came from naive CD8+ T cells sorted from blood. CDR3: CASSFRGSYEQYF. CDR3 DNA: TGTGCCAGCAGTTTCCGGGGCTCCTACGAGCAGTACTTC.